The sequence of this TCR beta chain was determined in a study of blood T cell repertoires in COVID-19. Germline values: CDR1 SEHNR, CDR2 FQNEAQ (reference sequence). The CDR3 has 14 amino acids. J gave up 3 bases and V 7 bases, and 8 bases lay outside the gene matches. The data were produced by immunoSEQ multiplex PCR, yet TCRdb's version contains in-frame clones alone and is incomplete. This table holds roughly 250,000 clones, 65% to 85% found once. The TCR was taken from a human donor in a cohort sampled during active COVID-19. The rearrangement links TRBV7-9 to TRBJ1-1; 7 positions match TRBD1. Sequenced: peripheral blood. CDR3 sequence reads: CASIIGTAYTEAFF. CDR3 bases: TGTGCCAGCATTATTGGGACAGCCTACACTGAAGCTTTCTTT. Looking up the rest from reference TRBV7-9 and TRBJ1-1 gives the full variable domain: DTGVSQNPRHKITKRGQNVTFRCDPISEHNRLYWYRQTLGQGPEFLTYFQNEAQLEKSRLLSDRFSAERPKGSFSTLEIQRTEQGDSAMYLCASIIGTAYTEAFFGQGTRLTVV.